Described below is a single T cell receptor (beta chain) sequence and its context. What it binds is not known. The data derive from a study of T cell responses to AZD1222 COVID-19 vaccine. Study-level points and caveats: Repertoires in all cases were sampled only once the peak T cell response had passed. Seropositive at baseline were only a handful of AZD1222 recipients. There were mostly white British donors and more females than males, and clonal diversity was possibly underestimated.

Trimming removed 7 bases at V and 4 bases at J, with 13 bases between. The CDR3 has 13 residues. In germline, CDR1 is MNHEY, CDR2 SVGAGI. Generated by immunoSEQ multiplex PCR, the TCRdb table keeps only in-frame clones and is missing some. This table has 130,000 to 150,000 clones, around 88% appearing once. The sample here was peripheral blood, taken on day 0 of AZD1222 vaccination. V and J are TRBV6-5 and TRBJ1-2; D is perhaps TRBD1 (5 bases). The receptor was isolated from an adult in good health. CDR3 bases: TGTGCCAGCACCTCCGGGACCTCCTATGGCTACACCTTC. Encoded protein: CASTSGTSYGYTF.